Listed below are T cell receptor beta chains from one sample, sequenced in a study of T cell repertoires in cytomegalovirus infection. TCRdb re-called the reads with MiXCR, one entry per CDR3 protein. The table has hundreds of thousands of distinct CDR3 sequences, more than 20% seen once. Sequenced: CD8+ T cells from PBMCs. These receptors came from a human donor in good health (CMV status not recorded). Some clones in this sample may be carry-over from other donors' samples. The CDR3 runs from the conserved cysteine through the conserved F or W. The D gene is left open where the match is weak. Clone size is stated in some rows and not others, as once, few, many or a class when expanded.

cdr3_nt: TGTGCCAGCAGCCATAACAGGGGACGGAGGGCTGAAGCTTTCTTT
cdr3_aa: CASSHNRGRRAEAFF
clone_size: few
v_call: TRBV5-6
d_call: TRBD1
j_call: TRBJ1-1

cdr3_nt: TGTGCCAGCAGTTACTCTAGGGGGGGCAGTGGGGACTATGGCTACACCTTC
cdr3_aa: CASSYSRGGSGDYGYTF
clone_size: NA
v_call: TRBV6-5
d_call: NA
j_call: TRBJ1-2

cdr3_nt: TGTGCCAGCAGCTTCGGAGCTAGCGGGGGGGCGAGCTCCTACGAGCAGTACTTC
cdr3_aa: CASSFGASGGASSYEQYF
clone_size: many
v_call: TRBV7-2
d_call: TRBD2
j_call: TRBJ2-7

cdr3_nt: TGTGCCAGCACCGGACAGGGAGGTCATAGGGAAGCTTTCTTT
cdr3_aa: CASTGQGGHREAFF
clone_size: NA
v_call: TRBV27
d_call: TRBD1
j_call: TRBJ1-1

cdr3_nt: TGTGCCAACAGTCCAGGACTAGCTGGGGAGACCCAGTACTTC
cdr3_aa: CANSPGLAGETQYF
clone_size: once
v_call: TRBV28
d_call: TRBD2
j_call: TRBJ2-5

cdr3_nt: TGTGCCAGCAGCTTGTTTGCGGGGGATGAGCAGTTCTTC
cdr3_aa: CASSLFAGDEQFF
clone_size: few
v_call: TRBV7-2
d_call: TRBD2
j_call: TRBJ2-1

cdr3_nt: TGTGCCAGCAGCTCCTCCGCGGGGGGCCTTTACACAGATACGCAGTATTTT
cdr3_aa: CASSSSAGGLYTDTQYF
clone_size: many
v_call: TRBV7-9
d_call: TRBD2
j_call: TRBJ2-3

cdr3_nt: TGTGCCATCAGTGGAGCCGGGACTGATGGGTCAGATACGCAGTATTTT
cdr3_aa: CAISGAGTDGSDTQYF
clone_size: few
v_call: TRBV10-3
d_call: NA
j_call: TRBJ2-3

cdr3_nt: TGTGCCAGCACTGATCTAGCCAAAAACATTCAGTACTTC
cdr3_aa: CASTDLAKNIQYF
clone_size: NA
v_call: TRBV25-1
d_call: NA
j_call: TRBJ2-4

cdr3_nt: TGTGCCAGCAGCTTAGATTTTGGGCAAGCCAGAGAGCAGTACTTC
cdr3_aa: CASSLDFGQAREQYF
clone_size: NA
v_call: TRBV11-3
d_call: NA
j_call: TRBJ2-7

cdr3_nt: TGTGCCAGCAGCGATGGGACAGGGGGCAGATACGAGCAGTACTTC
cdr3_aa: CASSDGTGGRYEQYF
clone_size: NA
v_call: TRBV7-6
d_call: TRBD1
j_call: TRBJ2-7

cdr3_nt: TGTGCCAGCAGCTTAAAGGGCGGGGGGGTGTACGAGCAGTACTTC
cdr3_aa: CASSLKGGGVYEQYF
clone_size: NA
v_call: TRBV7-9
d_call: TRBD2
j_call: TRBJ2-7

cdr3_nt: TGCAGCGTTGAGGGGGGAAACACCGGGGAGCTGTTTTTT
cdr3_aa: CSVEGGNTGELFF
clone_size: NA
v_call: TRBV29-1
d_call: NA
j_call: TRBJ2-2

cdr3_nt: TGTGCCACCAGCAGAGATAGGGGGCAAGGAGAGACCCAGTACTTC
cdr3_aa: CATSRDRGQGETQYF
clone_size: few
v_call: TRBV15
d_call: TRBD1
j_call: TRBJ2-5

cdr3_nt: TGTGCCAGCAGAAAAACAGGGTCCGGAACGGGTGAGCAGTTCTTC
cdr3_aa: CASRKTGSGTGEQFF
clone_size: many
v_call: TRBV28
d_call: NA
j_call: TRBJ2-1

cdr3_nt: TGTGCCAGCAGCCCAAAGACCGAGAACTATGGCTACACCTTC
cdr3_aa: CASSPKTENYGYTF
clone_size: NA
v_call: TRBV5-5
d_call: NA
j_call: TRBJ1-2